A selection of T cell receptor beta chains follows, all from one sample in a study of shared clonotypes between healthy human individuals. Libraries were prepared by immunoSEQ multiplex PCR; TCRdb keeps only in-frame clonotypes and omits some of them. The data hold around 2.5 million clones, with roughly 93% observed a single time. What was sequenced was naive CD4+ T cells from PBMCs. The origin of the receptors is a man younger than 35 in good health. Some clones in this sample may be carry-over from other donors' samples. Both conserved end residues are part of each CDR3. The order of the fields is J gene, clone size, V gene, D gene, CDR3 DNA, CDR3 protein. A D gene is named only where the DNA matches it firmly. Some rows mark clone size as missing; the rest say once, few, many or name a class of expanded clone.

TRBJ2-2,once,TRBV28,TRBD1,TGTGCCAGCAGACCCAGGGGGTGGGGTTCGGACACCGGGGAGCTGTTTTTT,CASRPRGWGSDTGELFF
TRBJ1-1,few,TRBV5-4,TRBD1,TGTGCCAGCAGCTTACAGGGGGGTACTGAAGCTTTCTTT,CASSLQGGTEAFF
TRBJ2-7,NA,TRBV28,NA,TGTGCCAGCATGGGGCAGGACTACGAGCAGTACTTC,CASMGQDYEQYF
TRBJ2-1,NA,TRBV11-2,NA,TGTGCCAGCAGCCCCGCCCTCGGTGAGCAGTTCTTC,CASSPALGEQFF
TRBJ1-6,NA,TRBV4-1,NA,TGCGCCAGCAGCCAAGAATACCTCACGTTCTTTTCACCCCTCCACTTT,CASSQEYLTFFSPLHF
TRBJ2-5,NA,TRBV29-1,NA,TGCAGCGTTACAAGGGAAGAGACCCAGTACTTC,CSVTREETQYF
TRBJ2-3,NA,TRBV6-1,TRBD1,TGTGCCAGCAGGCCTCGGGACAGAGGCACAGATACGCAGTATTTT,CASRPRDRGTDTQYF
TRBJ2-7,NA,TRBV19,TRBD1,TGTGCCAGTAGTACAGCCAACAGGGGTTTCTACGAGCAGTACTTC,CASSTANRGFYEQYF
TRBJ2-1,NA,TRBV5-4,TRBD2,TGTGCCAGCAGCCCACGGACTAGCGGGTACAATGAGCAGTTCTTC,CASSPRTSGYNEQFF
TRBJ1-5,NA,TRBV27,NA,TGTGCCAGCAGTCTCAACAGGAATCAGCCCCAGCATTTT,CASSLNRNQPQHF
TRBJ2-1,NA,TRBV5-1,TRBD2,TGCGCCAGCAGGCTTGCGGGGGTCTCCTACAATGAGCAGTTCTTC,CASRLAGVSYNEQFF
TRBJ1-4,NA,TRBV9,TRBD1,TGTGCCAGCAGCTTAGACAGGGGGCTTTCAGGAGTTGAAAAACTGTTTTTT,CASSLDRGLSGVEKLFF
TRBJ2-7,NA,TRBV21-1,NA,TGTGCCAGCAGCAAAGATGACAGGGTCTACGAGCAGTACTTC,CASSKDDRVYEQYF
TRBJ2-2,NA,TRBV14,NA,TGTGCCAGCACCCGGAGCGGCAGGGGTACCGGGGAGCTGTTTTTT,CASTRSGRGTGELFF
TRBJ1-6,NA,TRBV15,NA,TGTGCCACCACCACAGATAGCTCCTATAATTCACCCCTCCACTTT,CATTTDSSYNSPLHF
TRBJ2-3,once,TRBV2,NA,TGTGCCAGCAGTGACGCAAGGAGCACAGATACGCAGTATTTT,CASSDARSTDTQYF
TRBJ2-1,NA,TRBV4-1,NA,TGCGCCAGCAGTTATAGGGTCTGGGATGAGCAGTTCTTC,CASSYRVWDEQFF
TRBJ2-3,NA,TRBV6-1,TRBD1,TGTGCCAGCAGTGAAAGGAGAGTGGGACAGAGCACAGATACGCAGTATTTT,CASSERRVGQSTDTQYF
TRBJ2-3,NA,TRBV9,NA,TGTGCCAGCAGCGTAGCACAGGGCCTAAGCACAGATACGCAGTATTTT,CASSVAQGLSTDTQYF
TRBJ1-1,few,TRBV2,NA,TGTGCCAGATACAGGCCGGGGGACACTGAAGCTTTCTTT,CARYRPGDTEAFF
TRBJ1-5,NA,TRBV27,NA,TGTGCCAGCAGAAGGGTAGGGAAACAGGGATATAGCAATCAGCCCCAGCATTTT,CASRRVGKQGYSNQPQHF
TRBJ2-3,NA,TRBV29-1,TRBD2,TGCAGCGTTGAAGGGACTAGCGGGAGTGCAGATACGCAGTATTTT,CSVEGTSGSADTQYF
TRBJ2-4,NA,TRBV28,NA,TGTGCCAGCAGTTCCGGTACCATTCAGTACTTC,CASSSGTIQYF
TRBJ2-3,NA,TRBV9,NA,TGTGCCAGCAGCCCCCGGGCCGCCATCGGGGATACGCAGTATTTT,CASSPRAAIGDTQYF